This T cell receptor (beta chain) was profiled in a study of blood T cell repertoires in COVID-19. The CDR3 sequence is 15 residues long. Trimming took 3 bases from V and 6 from J, leaving 17 bases between them. Germline CDR1 and CDR2: ENHRY and SYGVKD. Data came from immunoSEQ multiplex PCR; TCRdb stores just in-frame clones and leaves some out. Among approximately 270,000 clones listed, 89% were seen once. The TCR sequence derives from a middle-aged man with acute or convalescent COVID-19. Sequencing was carried out using peripheral blood. The chain has TRBV10-3 and TRBJ1-1, with D possibly TRBD1 on 5 matching bases. CDR3 sequence reads: CAISDAHGGTAEAFF. CDR3 nucleotides: TGTGCCATCAGTGATGCCCACGGGGGGACGGCTGAAGCTTTCTTT.